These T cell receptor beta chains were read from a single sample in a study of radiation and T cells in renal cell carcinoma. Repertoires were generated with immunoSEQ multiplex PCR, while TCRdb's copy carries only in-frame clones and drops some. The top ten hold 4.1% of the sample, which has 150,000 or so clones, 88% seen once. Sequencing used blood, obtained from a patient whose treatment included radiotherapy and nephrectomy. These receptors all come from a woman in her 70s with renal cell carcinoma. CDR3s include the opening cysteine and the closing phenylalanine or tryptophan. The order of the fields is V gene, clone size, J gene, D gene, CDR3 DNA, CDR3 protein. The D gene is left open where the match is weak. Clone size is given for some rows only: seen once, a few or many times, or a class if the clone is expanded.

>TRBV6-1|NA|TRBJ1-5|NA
TGTGCCAGCAGTGAAGTCGGAGGACATTATAGCAATCAGCCCCAGCATTTT
CASSEVGGHYSNQPQHF
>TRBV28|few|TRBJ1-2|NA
TGTGCCAGCAGGGCAAGTAAACGGGACTACACCTTC
CASRASKRDYTF
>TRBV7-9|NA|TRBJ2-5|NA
TGTGCCAGCAGCTTAGCTCAGGGAGAGACCCAGTACTTC
CASSLAQGETQYF
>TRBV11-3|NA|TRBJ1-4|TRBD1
TGTGCCAGCAGCCAACTGACAGGGCCTAATGAAAAACTGTTTTTT
CASSQLTGPNEKLFF
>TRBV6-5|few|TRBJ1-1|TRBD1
TGTGCCAGCAGCACCGGGACAGGGCAGGCTTTCTTT
CASSTGTGQAFF
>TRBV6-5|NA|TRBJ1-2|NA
TGTGCCAGCAGGGGCTATGGCTACACCTTC
CASRGYGYTF
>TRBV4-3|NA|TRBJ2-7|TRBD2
TGCGCCAGCAGCCAAGTGGGCCTAGCGGGGGGACGACCGTACGAGCAGTACTTC
CASSQVGLAGGRPYEQYF
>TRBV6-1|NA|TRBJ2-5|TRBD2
TGTGCCAGCAGTGTTTTAGCGGGGGGAAGGGAGACCCAGTACTTC
CASSVLAGGRETQYF
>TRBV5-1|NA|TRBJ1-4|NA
TGCGCCAGCAGCTTGGCTCCGACCAAGAATGAAAAACTGTTTTTT
CASSLAPTKNEKLFF
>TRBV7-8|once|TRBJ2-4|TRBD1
TGTGCCAGCAGCTTGGTCCCGGGACAGTTAGCCAAAAACATTCAGTACTTC
CASSLVPGQLAKNIQYF
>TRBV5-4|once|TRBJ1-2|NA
TGTGCCAGCAGCTTGGTAGGGGTAGACGGCTACACCTTC
CASSLVGVDGYTF
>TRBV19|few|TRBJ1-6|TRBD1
TGTGCCAGTAGCGAGAGACAGGGGAATGAATCACCCCTCCACTTT
CASSERQGNESPLHF
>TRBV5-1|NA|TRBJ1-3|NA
TGCGCCAGCAGCTTTGGGAGTTTGTCGGGAAACACCATATATTTT
CASSFGSLSGNTIYF
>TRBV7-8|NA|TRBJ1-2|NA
TGTGCCAGCAGCCCTTGGGCCAAGGACTATGGCTACACCTTC
CASSPWAKDYGYTF
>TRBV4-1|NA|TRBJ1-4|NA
TGCGCCAGCAGCTCCCGGGACGCCTTTAATGAAAAACTGTTTTTT
CASSSRDAFNEKLFF
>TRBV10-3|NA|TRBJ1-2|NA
TGTGCCATCAGTTCGGGTCCACCGCTCTATGGCTACACCTTC
CAISSGPPLYGYTF
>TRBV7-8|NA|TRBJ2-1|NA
TGTGCCAGCAGCTTAGTGTTAGGGGATGCTGAGCAGTTCTTC
CASSLVLGDAEQFF
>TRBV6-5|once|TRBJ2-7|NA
TGTGCCAGCAGTCTGGGCGGAGGGATGGAGCAGTACTTC
CASSLGGGMEQYF
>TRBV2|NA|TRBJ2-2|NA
TGTGCCAGCATTAAAGCGGCAGCGAACACCGGGGAGCTGTTTTTT
CASIKAAANTGELFF
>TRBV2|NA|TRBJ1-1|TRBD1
TGTGCCAGCAGTGGGACTGGACAGGGCTTGGGTGAAGCTTTCTTT
CASSGTGQGLGEAFF
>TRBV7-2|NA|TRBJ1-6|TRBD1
TGTGCCAGCAGCTCCCGGGACAGGGGTTCACCCCTCCACTTT
CASSSRDRGSPLHF
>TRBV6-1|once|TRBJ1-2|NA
TGTGCCAGCAGCGGGGACCTTCTTGGGGGCTACACCTTC
CASSGDLLGGYTF
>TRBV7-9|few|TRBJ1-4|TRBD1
TGTGCCAGCAGCGACAGGGTGGAGACTAATGAAAAACTGTTTTTT
CASSDRVETNEKLFF
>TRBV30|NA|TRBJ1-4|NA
TGTGCCTGGAGTAAAGTGGAAAAACTGTTTTTT
CAWSKVEKLFF
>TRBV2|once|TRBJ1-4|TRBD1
TGTGCCAGCAGTGAAGGTCGGACAGGAAAACTGTTTTTT
CASSEGRTGKLFF
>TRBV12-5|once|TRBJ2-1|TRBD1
TGTGCTAGTGGTTTGGGGGGGACAGGGCCTATCAATGAGCAGTTCTTC
CASGLGGTGPINEQFF
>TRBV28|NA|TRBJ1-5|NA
TGTGCCAGCAGTTTAAGTCAGGCCCAGCATTTT
CASSLSQAQHF
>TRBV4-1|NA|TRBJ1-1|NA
TGTGCCAGCAGCCTGGTGGGGGTCAACACTGAAGCTTTCTTT
CASSLVGVNTEAFF
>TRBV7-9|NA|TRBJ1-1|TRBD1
TGTGCCAGCAGCTTAGCCGGGACAGTAGAAGCTTTCTTT
CASSLAGTVEAFF
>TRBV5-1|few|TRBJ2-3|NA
TGCGCCAGCAGCGAGCTCTTCCAGCGGGCGCCAAACACAGATACGCAGTATTTT
CASSELFQRAPNTDTQYF
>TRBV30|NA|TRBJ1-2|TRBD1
TGTGCCTGGAGCGCGGGACAGAACTATGGCTACACCTTC
CAWSAGQNYGYTF
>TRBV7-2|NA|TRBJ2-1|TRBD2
TGTGCCAGCAGCCTCGGGACTAGCGGGGTAGGTGAGCAGTTCTTC
CASSLGTSGVGEQFF
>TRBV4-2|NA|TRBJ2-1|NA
TGTGCCAGGAAATTCGAGTTCTTC
CARKFEFF
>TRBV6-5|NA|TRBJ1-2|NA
TGTGCCAGCAGTTACGGGGGGGAACACTATGGCTACACCTTC
CASSYGGEHYGYTF
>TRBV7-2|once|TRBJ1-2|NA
TGTGCCAGCAGCTTAGACGAGGAGGCTGGCTACACCTTC
CASSLDEEAGYTF
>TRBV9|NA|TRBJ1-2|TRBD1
TGTGCCAGCAGCGTAGGAGGGGGCGATGGCTACACCTTC
CASSVGGGDGYTF
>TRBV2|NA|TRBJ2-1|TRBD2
TGTGCCACTCGGACTAGCGGGGTTAATGAGCAGTTCTTC
CATRTSGVNEQFF
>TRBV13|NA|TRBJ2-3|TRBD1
TGTGCCAGCAGCACAGGGGGCTCTGGCACAGATACGCAGTATTTT
CASSTGGSGTDTQYF
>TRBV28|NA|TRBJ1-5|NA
TGTGCCAGCGGCGAGCCCCAGCATTTT
CASGEPQHF
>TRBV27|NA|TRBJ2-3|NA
TGTGCCAGCAGCCGACTAGGTTCAGATACGCAGTATTTT
CASSRLGSDTQYF
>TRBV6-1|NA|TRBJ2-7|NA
TGTGCCAGCAGTGAAGCGGGGGCAGGGACCTACGAGCAGTACTTC
CASSEAGAGTYEQYF
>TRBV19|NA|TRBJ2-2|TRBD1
TGTGCCAGTAGTATAACGGGACAGGGCACCGGGGAGCTGTTTTTT
CASSITGQGTGELFF
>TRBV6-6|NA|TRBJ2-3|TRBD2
TGTGCCAGCTGGACTAGCGGGGGGGTAGGTACGCAGTATTTT
CASWTSGGVGTQYF
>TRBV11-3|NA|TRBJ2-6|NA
TGTGCCAGCAGCTTAGGAGCTCACTCTGGGGCCAACGTCCTGACTTTC
CASSLGAHSGANVLTF
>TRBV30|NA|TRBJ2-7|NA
TGTGCCTGGAGGCCCGCATGGGCCAGGGGCGACGAGCAGTACTTC
CAWRPAWARGDEQYF
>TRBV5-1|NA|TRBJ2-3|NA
TGCGCCAGCTGGACGGACAGCACAGATACGCAGTATTTT
CASWTDSTDTQYF
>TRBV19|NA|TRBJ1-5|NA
TGTGCCAGTAGTCGGGTCAACAATCAGCCCCAGCATTTT
CASSRVNNQPQHF
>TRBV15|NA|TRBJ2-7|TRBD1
TGTGCCACCAGCAGACGACCCGGGACAGGGGGCTACGAGCAGTACTTC
CATSRRPGTGGYEQYF
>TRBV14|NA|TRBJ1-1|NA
TGTGCCAGCAGCCAAGGCAGGGTGTTTGCTGAAGCTTTCTTT
CASSQGRVFAEAFF
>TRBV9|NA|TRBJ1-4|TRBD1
TGTGCCAGCAGCTATACAGGGGCGGGTGAAAAACTGTTTTTT
CASSYTGAGEKLFF
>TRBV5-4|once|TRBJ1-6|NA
TGTGCCAGCAGCTTGGTCAGTGAACACTATAATTCACCCCTCCACTTT
CASSLVSEHYNSPLHF
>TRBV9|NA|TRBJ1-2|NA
TGTGCCAGCAGCGTAGCAGCAGGTTTGACGACCTTC
CASSVAAGLTTF
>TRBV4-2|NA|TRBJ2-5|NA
TGTGCCAGCAGCCAGGACGCCGATGGGACCCAGTACTTC
CASSQDADGTQYF
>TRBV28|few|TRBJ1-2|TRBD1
TGTGCCAGCGGGACAGGGACCTATGGCTACACCTTC
CASGTGTYGYTF
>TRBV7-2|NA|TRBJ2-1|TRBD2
TGTGCCAGCAGCTTAGAGGTAGCGGGGGCCTACTTCAATGAGCAGTTCTTC
CASSLEVAGAYFNEQFF
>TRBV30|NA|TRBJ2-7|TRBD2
TGTGCCTGGAGTCCGCGGGGGTACGAGCAGTACTTC
CAWSPRGYEQYF
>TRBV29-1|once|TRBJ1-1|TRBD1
TGCAGCGTTGAGCCCCGACAGGGGGCGTCCCCTGAAGCTTTCTTT
CSVEPRQGASPEAFF